These T cell receptor beta chains were read from a single sample in a study of OX40 agonist ivuxolimab in advanced cancers. Produced via immunoSEQ multiplex PCR; TCRdb's table is partial and in-frame only. The data contain about 60,000 clones, 80% to 90% of them singletons. The sample here was CD4+ or CD8+ T cells sorted from blood, taken in a trial of the OX40 agonist ivuxolimab. Receptor source: an adult with an advanced solid tumor such as melanoma, head and neck, liver or kidney cancer. CDR3s include the opening cysteine and the closing phenylalanine or tryptophan. A D gene is named only where the DNA matches it firmly. A row's size may be missing; if present it is once, few, many or a size class.

d_gene,abundance,v_gene,j_gene,CDR3nt,CDR3aa
-,-,TRBV7-9,TRBJ1-2,TGTGCCAGCAGCTCCTCCCCTTCTGGCTACACCTTC,CASSSSPSGYTF
TRBD2,-,TRBV19,TRBJ2-2,TGTGCCAGCGGTCCCAGACTAGCGGCGAACACCGGGGAGCTGTTTTTT,CASGPRLAANTGELFF
-,-,TRBV11-2,TRBJ1-1,TGTGCCAGCAACCGAGAGCAGGGTGGCACTGAAGCTTTCTTT,CASNREQGGTEAFF
TRBD1,once,TRBV7-8,TRBJ1-1,TGTGCCAGCAGCTTAGTTAGACAGGGTGAAGCTTTCTTT,CASSLVRQGEAFF
TRBD1,-,TRBV2,TRBJ2-7,TGTGCCAGCAGTGCACAGGGGGCTCTAGACGAGCAGTACTTC,CASSAQGALDEQYF
TRBD1,-,TRBV5-8,TRBJ1-4,TGTGCCAGCAGCATGAAGGGACAGGGTTACGAAAAACTGTTTTTT,CASSMKGQGYEKLFF
TRBD2,-,TRBV6-5,TRBJ2-3,TGTGCCAGCAGTTACCGGAGCGGGAGGGGCACAGATACGCAGTATTTT,CASSYRSGRGTDTQYF
-,-,TRBV5-6,TRBJ1-1,TGTGCCAGCAGCTACTCGAACACTGAAGCTTTCTTT,CASSYSNTEAFF
TRBD1,-,TRBV19,TRBJ2-7,TGTGCCAGTGCGGACAGGAGCGAGCAGTACTTC,CASADRSEQYF
TRBD1,-,TRBV27,TRBJ2-7,TGTGCCAGCAGTGCCTCCGGGACAGTGCCCTACGAGCAGTACTTC,CASSASGTVPYEQYF
TRBD1,-,TRBV7-8,TRBJ1-6,TGTGCCAGCAGGTTGAAGGACAGGGCTTTGACGACACCCCTCCACTTT,CASRLKDRALTTPLHF
-,-,TRBV10-2,TRBJ1-2,TGCGCCAGCAGTGATAGCAGAGCTAACTATGGCTACACCTTC,CASSDSRANYGYTF
-,-,TRBV7-2,TRBJ2-2,TGTGCCAGCAGCTTGGACCGCTCTCGCACCGGGGAGCTGTTTTTT,CASSLDRSRTGELFF
TRBD2,-,TRBV28,TRBJ2-1,TGTGCCAGCAGTTTATCGGCGGGGGGAAACAATGAGCAGTTCTTC,CASSLSAGGNNEQFF
TRBD1,-,TRBV15,TRBJ1-1,TGTGCCACCAGCAGGGGGCAGGGGGCCGGTGTTGTGAACACTGAAGCTTTCTTT,CATSRGQGAGVVNTEAFF
TRBD2,-,TRBV7-9,TRBJ2-3,TGTGCCAGCAGCTTAGGACTAGCTTCTATTGATACGCAGTATTTT,CASSLGLASIDTQYF
-,once,TRBV19,TRBJ2-1,TGTGCCAGTAGACAGACCGGGACTCAGGTCTTC,CASRQTGTQVF
-,few,TRBV19,TRBJ2-7,TGTGCCAGTAGTTCCACCTACGAGCAGTACTTC,CASSSTYEQYF
-,-,TRBV7-2,TRBJ1-2,TGTGCCAGCAGCTATGCGAGGGACATCAATAACTATGGCTACACCTTC,CASSYARDINNYGYTF
TRBD1,-,TRBV9,TRBJ2-7,TGTGCCAGCAGCTTGGGACAGGGGAACGAGCAGTACTTC,CASSLGQGNEQYF
-,-,TRBV19,TRBJ1-1,TGTGCCAGTAGTATCGGGACGGGGGGGCGGTTTAAAGTGCGCAACACTGAAGCTTTCTTT,CASSIGTGGRFKVRNTEAFF
-,-,TRBV7-9,TRBJ1-3,TGTGCCAGCGCTACCCTGGCAGGGGCCTCTGGAAACACCATATATTTT,CASATLAGASGNTIYF
-,-,TRBV7-2,TRBJ1-5,TGTGCCAGCAGCTTTTCGTGGGGGGGCAATCAGCCCCAGCATTTT,CASSFSWGGNQPQHF
TRBD1,-,TRBV19,TRBJ2-7,TGTGCCAGTAGTATACCGGGACAGGGAACGCTTGAGCAGTACTTC,CASSIPGQGTLEQYF
-,-,TRBV6-1,TRBJ1-4,TGTGCCAGCAGTGAAGTACGGGTGGTTGAAAAACTGTTTTTT,CASSEVRVVEKLFF
-,-,TRBV18,TRBJ2-5,TGTGCCAGCTCACCACGTGCGGGGAGCAGCCAAGAGACCCAGTACTTC,CASSPRAGSSQETQYF